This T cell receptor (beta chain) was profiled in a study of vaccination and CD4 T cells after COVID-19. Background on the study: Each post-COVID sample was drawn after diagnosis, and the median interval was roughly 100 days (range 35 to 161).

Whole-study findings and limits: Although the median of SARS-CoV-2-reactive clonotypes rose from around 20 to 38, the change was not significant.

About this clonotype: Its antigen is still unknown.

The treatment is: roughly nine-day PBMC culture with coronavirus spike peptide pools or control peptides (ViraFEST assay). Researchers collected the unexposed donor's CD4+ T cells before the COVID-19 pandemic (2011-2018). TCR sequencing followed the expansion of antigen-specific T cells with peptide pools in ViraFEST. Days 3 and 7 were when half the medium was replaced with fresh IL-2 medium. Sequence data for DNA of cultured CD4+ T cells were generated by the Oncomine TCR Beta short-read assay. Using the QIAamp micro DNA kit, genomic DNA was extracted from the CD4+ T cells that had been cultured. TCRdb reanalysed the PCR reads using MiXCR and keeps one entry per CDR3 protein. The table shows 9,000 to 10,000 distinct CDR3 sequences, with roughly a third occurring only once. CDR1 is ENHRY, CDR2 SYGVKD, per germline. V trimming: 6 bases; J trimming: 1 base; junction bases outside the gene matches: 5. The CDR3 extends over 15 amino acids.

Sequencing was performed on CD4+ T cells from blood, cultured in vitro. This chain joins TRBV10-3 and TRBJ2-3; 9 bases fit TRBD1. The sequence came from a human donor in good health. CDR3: CAIREGQGGTDTQYF. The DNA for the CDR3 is TGTGCCATCAGGGAGGGACAGGGAGGCACAGATACGCAGTATTTT.